Shown below are 16 T cell receptor beta chains from a single sample sequenced in a study of blood T cells in healthy people across ages. Next came a second PCR, run for about 7 to 12 cycles, which used a sample-barcoded 5' primer along with a J-beta primer mix. TCRdb re-derived calls from the 5' RACE reads in MiXCR, one entry per CDR3 protein. This sample carries more than 900,000 distinct CDR3 sequences, under 30% of them seen once, and the ten largest clones take less than 0.85%. This sample was shared with a second study, whose subject was T cells of mothers and their children.

What was sequenced was blood. The receptors stem from a girl aged 2 to 9 in good health.

The CDR3 region is CASSQGRVEQYF. The CDR3 nucleotides are TGTGCCAGCAGCCAAGGGCGGGTCGAGCAGTACTTC. This rearrangement joins TRBV3-1 to TRBJ2-7; a weak D match, TRBD2 (5 bases). Germline V gene sequence: CDR1 LGHDT, CDR2 YNNKEL (reference sequence). The CDR3 loop spans 12 amino acids. V lost 1 base and J 6 bases, leaving 7 bases between the germline ends.

The chain couples TRBV29-1 to TRBJ2-1; D gene ambiguous. The CDR3 has 19 residues. Germline loops: CDR1 SQVTM, CDR2 ANQGSEA. V was cut by 1 base and J by 1 base, with 23 bases left in between. The DNA for the CDR3 is TGCAGCGTTGAAGGTACATGGCAGGCCTGGTTCCCTTCCTACAATGAGCAGTTCTTC. It encodes CSVEGTWQAWFPSYNEQFF.

The chain has TRBV7-3 and TRBJ2-5, with 11 nucleotides matching TRBD2. Germline CDR1 is SGHTA and CDR2 is FQGTGA. The CDR3 contains 17 residues. J gave up 3 bases and V 5 bases, and 11 bases lay outside the gene matches. The CDR3 here is CASSLLGTSGGEETQYF. The CDR3 DNA is TGTGCCAGCAGCCTACTGGGGACTAGCGGAGGAGAAGAGACCCAGTACTTC. The whole variable domain, filled in from reference TRBV7-3 and TRBJ2-5, reads GAGVSQTPSNKVTEKGKYVELRCDPISGHTALYWYRQSLGQGPEFLIYFQGTGAADDSGLPNDRFFAVRPEGSVSTLKIQRTERGDSAVYLCASSLLGTSGGEETQYFGPGTRLLVL.

This clonotype was seen only a few times. This sequence joins TRBV11-2 and TRBJ2-7; perhaps D is TRBD1 or TRBD2 (6 bases each). V dropped 4 bases and J dropped 4 bases, with 17 bases sitting between them. This CDR3 spans 15 amino acids. The germline V gene has CDR1 SGHAT and CDR2 FQNNGV. The CDR3: CASSSLRGDSYEQYF. The CDR3 nucleotides are TGTGCCAGCAGCTCCCTTAGGGGGGATTCTTACGAGCAGTACTTC.

This chain connects TRBV29-1 to TRBJ2-5; TRBD1 matches at 7 bases. The J call may be in error: the DNA end matches TRBJ2-1 better. Germline V CDR1 and CDR2: SQVTM, ANQGSEA. The length of the CDR3 is 14 residues. The CDR3 DNA reads TGCAGCGTGGGACAGTCCGATGTCTACAATGAGCAGTTCTTC. Translated: CSVGQSDVYNEQFF.

This clonotype has a handful of counts. The chain joins TRBV14 to TRBJ2-7; D not certain. The CDR3 is made up of 15 amino acids. Germline loops: CDR1 SGHDN, CDR2 FVKESK. Trimming stripped 1 base from V and 2 bases from J, with 12 bases between. The CDR3 loop is CASSQVVAPTYEQYF. CDR3 bases: TGTGCCAGCAGCCAAGTTGTGGCTCCCACCTACGAGCAGTACTTC.

The chain combines TRBV11-2 with TRBJ2-7, with D possibly being TRBD1 (5 bases). CDR1 is SGHAT and CDR2 is FQNNGV in the germline V gene. Trimming left V 3 bases short and J 7 bases short, with 13 bases between. There are 13 residues in the CDR3. The CDR3 here is CASSLAFGAEQYF. CDR3 coding DNA: TGTGCCAGCAGCTTGGCTTTTGGGGCTGAGCAGTACTTC.

This clonotype was seen only a few times. V and J are TRBV12-1 and TRBJ2-3; the table's D call of TRBD2 was not tested on the DNA. TRBV12-1 is annotated as a pseudogene. The CDR3 contains 13 residues. CDR3: CATLFGTSGAQYF. Here the CDR3 DNA reads TGTGCCACCCTATTCGGGACTTCAGGGGCGCAGTATTTT.

This clonotype occurred a few times. This chain links TRBV28 with TRBJ2-7, with 8 bases aligning to TRBD1. The CDR3 consists of 14 residues. V lost 7 bases, J lost 4 bases, and 9 bases stayed unmatched. Germline values: CDR1 MDHEN, CDR2 SYDVKM. The CDR3 bases are TGTGCCAGCACGGCCGGGACAGGCCCATACGAGCAGTACTTC. It yields the protein CASTAGTGPYEQYF.

About this clonotype itself: Germline and junction disagree at one end, which may indicate a read error. J is TRBJ2-5 and V is TRBV9; D is perhaps TRBD2 (6 bases). Germline lookup yields CDR1 SGDLS and CDR2 YYNGEE. The CDR3 is made up of 14 amino acids. In DNA, the CDR3 is TGTGCCAGCAGCGTAGACGCTAGACGGGAGACCCAATACTTC. This gives the protein CASSVDARRETQYF.

In its sample, this clonotype was seen a few times. This chain uses TRBV7-8 with TRBJ2-2; D is possibly TRBD1 (6 bases). The CDR3 consists of 17 residues. The germline V gene encodes CDR1 SGHVS and CDR2 FQNEAQ. V was trimmed by 3 bases and J by 5 bases, leaving 19 bases between them. The CDR3 reads CASSLSEAGAGTGELFF. The DNA of the CDR3 is TGTGCCAGCAGCTTGTCGGAGGCAGGGGCAGGGACCGGGGAGCTGTTTTTT.

This clonotype has ten or more counts. This CDR3 is CASSQDRGYQPQHF. The CDR3 nucleotides read TGCGCCAGCAGCCAAGATCGAGGTTATCAGCCCCAGCATTTT. The J gene is TRBJ1-5, the V gene TRBV4-1; D call uncertain. Germline V gives CDR1 MGHRA, CDR2 YSYEKL. V was trimmed by 0 bases and J by 5 bases, leaving 8 bases between them. The CDR3 is 14 residues long.

The chain has TRBV7-9 and TRBJ2-5, with a possible D match to TRBD2 (5 bases). The CDR3 has 16 amino acids. Germline assignment: CDR1 SEHNR and CDR2 FQNEAQ (reference sequence). The V and J ends lost 5 bases and 6 bases respectively, with 22 bases between them. The CDR3 is CASSDPPAAISKTQYF. The CDR3 bases are TGTGCCAGCAGCGACCCTCCAGCGGCTATCTCGAAGACCCAGTACTTC.

The chain links TRBV14 to TRBJ1-3, with unresolved D. Germline V gene data show CDR1 as SGHDN and CDR2 as FVKESK. V lost 1 base and J 0 bases, leaving 7 bases between the germline ends. The CDR3 is 15 amino acids. The CDR3 DNA is TGTGCCAGCAGCCAAGTAAGCAGCTCTGGAAACACCATATATTTT. It translates to CASSQVSSSGNTIYF.

This clonotype was counted between two and nine times. The V gene is TRBV29-1, the J gene TRBJ2-7; no clear D gene. Germline CDR1 and CDR2: SQVTM and ANQGSEA. V was clipped by 3 bases and J by 0 bases, with 6 bases between them. The CDR3 runs to 12 residues. CDR3 amino acids: CSVDNSSYEQYF. The CDR3 DNA is TGCAGCGTTGATAACAGCTCCTACGAGCAGTACTTC.

V is TRBV29-1 and J is TRBJ1-4; no clear D. The CDR3 loop spans 13 amino acids. Trimming removed 7 bases at V and 6 bases at J, with 15 bases between. CDR1 is SQVTM, CDR2 ANQGSEA, per germline. CDR3 DNA sequence: TGCAGCGCCTCCGGGAGACTAGATGAAAAACTGTTTTTT. The encoded protein is CSASGRLDEKLFF.